The entry below gives a single T cell receptor (beta chain) sequence along with its context. What it recognizes is unknown. This sample was included in a study of blood T cells in healthy people across ages. Overall study findings and caveats: Getting older went along with TCR beta diversity per million T cells dropping roughly linearly.

With a J-beta primer mix and a sample-barcoded 5' primer, a second PCR ran about 7 to 12 cycles. Via MiXCR, TCRdb re-called the 5' RACE reads, giving one row per CDR3 protein. The table lists 550,000 to 800,000 distinct CDR3 sequences, roughly 21% of them singletons, with roughly 3.4% in the top ten. V lost 5 bases and J lost 5, with 16 bases in between. Germline CDR1 reads SGHTA; CDR2 reads FQGNSA. The CDR3 loop spans 14 amino acids. The origin of this receptor is a man in his 70s in good health. The sample comprised blood. The gene calls are TRBV7-2 and TRBJ2-7; a weak D match, TRBD1 (6 bases). The CDR3 loop reads CASSLGRGSHEQYF. The CDR3 DNA reads as TGTGCCAGCAGCCTAGGCAGGGGATCCCACGAGCAGTACTTC.